Listed below are T cell receptor beta chains from one sample, sequenced in a study of T cell changes during pregnancy in multiple sclerosis. Clones were read by immunoSEQ multiplex PCR, and TCRdb kept only the in-frame ones, dropping some. Altogether 95,000 to 110,000 clones are present, roughly nine tenths being singletons, with the ten largest covering around 0.84%. The sequences come from peripheral blood, collected after pregnancy. Receptors were obtained from a female donor with multiple sclerosis, enrolled in a pregnancy study. The CDR3 runs from the conserved cysteine through the conserved F or W. A D gene is named only where the DNA matches it firmly. Some rows have no size entry. The others give once, few or many, or a class for an expanded clone.

>-|TRBJ1-2|13|TRBV29-1|TRBD1
TGCAGCGTTGAAACAGGGGGCGGCTATGGCTACACCTTC
CSVETGGGYGYTF
>-|TRBJ1-6|16|TRBV25-1|-
TGTGCCAGCAGTGCCCGAATCGGGAAGATACAGTCACCCCTCCACTTT
CASSARIGKIQSPLHF
>-|TRBJ1-1|16|TRBV5-4|-
TGTGCCAGCAGCTTGGCCCGGGGAAATTTGAACACTGAAGCTTTCTTT
CASSLARGNLNTEAFF
>few|TRBJ1-1|14|TRBV7-9|TRBD1
TGTGCCAGCAGCCCGGGACAGGGGGACACTGAAGCTTTCTTT
CASSPGQGDTEAFF
>once|TRBJ2-1|17|TRBV7-8|TRBD2
TGTGCCAGCAGCTTAGTATCGGGACTAGGGGTCTACAATGAGCAGTTCTTC
CASSLVSGLGVYNEQFF
>-|TRBJ1-5|15|TRBV15|-
TGTGCCACCAGCAGATACGACAGAGTCAATCAGCCCCAGCATTTT
CATSRYDRVNQPQHF
>-|TRBJ2-5|16|TRBV18|TRBD2
TGTGCCAGCTCACCCCGTTCGCAGGGAGGGCGAGAGACCCAGTACTTC
CASSPRSQGGRETQYF
>-|TRBJ1-5|14|TRBV21-1|-
TGTGCCGGGGGGGAGACGGATAGCAATCAGCCCCAGCATTTT
CAGGETDSNQPQHF
>-|TRBJ2-3|15|TRBV2|-
TGTGCCAGCAGTCAGGGCAGGCCTAGCACAGATACGCAGTATTTT
CASSQGRPSTDTQYF
>once|TRBJ2-6|19|TRBV9|-
TGTGCCAGCAGCGTAGTAGGACAGACTCTAGGTAACGGGGCCAACGTCCTGACTTTC
CASSVVGQTLGNGANVLTF
>-|TRBJ2-2|17|TRBV9|-
TGTGCCAGCAGCGTAGCAGTTATTTATTCTAACACCGGGGAGCTGTTTTTT
CASSVAVIYSNTGELFF
>-|TRBJ2-7|14|TRBV5-5|-
TGTGCCAGCAGCTTGGACAGTTACTCCTACGAGCAGTACTTC
CASSLDSYSYEQYF
>-|TRBJ1-1|11|TRBV20-1|-
TGCAGTGCTAGAGAAAGCGCTGAAGCTTTCTTT
CSARESAEAFF
>-|TRBJ2-3|17|TRBV5-1|TRBD2
TGCGCCAGCGGACTAGCGGGAGGAACTGGTAGCACAGATACGCAGTATTTT
CASGLAGGTGSTDTQYF
>-|TRBJ1-5|12|TRBV7-9|-
TGTGCCAGCAGCTTAGAGGGGCGGGGCCGGCATTTT
CASSLEGRGRHF
>few|TRBJ1-1|13|TRBV29-1|-
TGCAGCGTTCAGGTCTCAAGGAACACTGAAGCTTTCTTT
CSVQVSRNTEAFF
>-|TRBJ1-1|12|TRBV6-5|-
TGTGCCAGCTCCAGGGTTGGGACTGAAGCTTTCTTT
CASSRVGTEAFF
>-|TRBJ2-1|13|TRBV10-3|TRBD2
TGTGCCATCACCGGGACTAGCGGTAATGAGCAGTTCTTC
CAITGTSGNEQFF
>-|TRBJ2-2|16|TRBV4-2|TRBD1
TGTGCCAGCAGACATGAGGACAGGGCTAACACCGGGGAGCTGTTTTTT
CASRHEDRANTGELFF
>-|TRBJ1-2|14|TRBV6-1|-
TGTGCCAGCCCATCGACAGCCTCTAACTATGGCTACACCTTC
CASPSTASNYGYTF
>-|TRBJ1-1|15|TRBV7-9|-
TGTGCCAGCAGCTTAGTCGGCGGCCGGAGGACTGAAGCTTTCTTT
CASSLVGGRRTEAFF
>-|TRBJ1-5|13|TRBV19|-
TGTGCCAGTAGCCTTACAGGTAATCAGCCCCAGCATTTT
CASSLTGNQPQHF
>-|TRBJ2-7|15|TRBV5-1|TRBD2
TGCGCCAGCAGCTTGGCGGCTAGCGGAACCTACGAGCAGTACTTC
CASSLAASGTYEQYF
>-|TRBJ1-2|18|TRBV28|TRBD1
TGTGCCAGCAGTTACTTACCGTGGGACAGGGGTTCTAACTATGGCTACACCTTC
CASSYLPWDRGSNYGYTF
>-|TRBJ1-2|15|TRBV6-5|-
TGTGCCAGCAGTTCACCCCAAACAGGCAACTATGGCTACACCTTC
CASSSPQTGNYGYTF
>-|TRBJ2-1|14|TRBV5-1|-
TGCGCCAGCAGCTTTCGCAGATTCCTCGATGAGCAGTTCTTC
CASSFRRFLDEQFF
>-|TRBJ2-7|14|TRBV25-1|TRBD2
TGTGCCAGCAGGGGAGGGGCGGGAACCTACGAGCAGTACTTC
CASRGGAGTYEQYF
>-|TRBJ1-2|15|TRBV5-6|-
TGTGCCAGCAGCTTGGCTTTCCAGGGGAACTATGGCTACACCTTC
CASSLAFQGNYGYTF
>-|TRBJ1-4|15|TRBV9|-
TGTGCCAGCAGCGTAGCCGCTGGGCGTAATGAAAAACTGTTTTTT
CASSVAAGRNEKLFF
>once|TRBJ2-2|15|TRBV7-8|TRBD1
TGTGCCAGCAGCTGGGACAGACTGAACACCGGGGAGCTGTTTTTT
CASSWDRLNTGELFF
>-|TRBJ2-6|15|TRBV10-1|-
TGCGCCAGCAGTGAGCGGGGGTCTGGGGCCAACGTCCTGACTTTC
CASSERGSGANVLTF
>once|TRBJ1-2|15|TRBV7-6|-
TGTGCCAGCAGCTCGTCCGTTCGGTCCGACTATGGCTACACCTTC
CASSSSVRSDYGYTF
>-|TRBJ1-1|14|TRBV4-2|-
TGTGCCAGCAGCCAAACTGATTTGAACACTGAAGCTTTCTTT
CASSQTDLNTEAFF
>-|TRBJ2-5|13|TRBV14|-
TGTGCCAGCAGCCAAGAAAGAATCGGGACCCAGTACTTC
CASSQERIGTQYF
>-|TRBJ2-3|21|TRBV5-1|-
TGCGCCAGCAGCTTGGAGAGCGCTTGGCGGGGGCCCTACTCTAGCACAGATACGCAGTATTTT
CASSLESAWRGPYSSTDTQYF
>-|TRBJ1-5|14|TRBV4-2|-
TGTGCCAGCAGCCCCCCGGGGGGAGGTCAGCCCCAGCATTTT
CASSPPGGGQPQHF
>-|TRBJ1-5|15|TRBV6-5|TRBD1
TGTGCCAGCGGTACAAGACAGGGAGTCACTCAGCCCCAGCATTTT
CASGTRQGVTQPQHF
>-|TRBJ2-5|14|TRBV18|TRBD1
TGTGCCAGCTCACCCGACAGGGGGCTTGGGACCCAGTACTTC
CASSPDRGLGTQYF
>-|TRBJ2-7|12|TRBV28|-
TGTGCCAGCAGTTCCGGTCTCGCGGGGCAGTACTTC
CASSSGLAGQYF